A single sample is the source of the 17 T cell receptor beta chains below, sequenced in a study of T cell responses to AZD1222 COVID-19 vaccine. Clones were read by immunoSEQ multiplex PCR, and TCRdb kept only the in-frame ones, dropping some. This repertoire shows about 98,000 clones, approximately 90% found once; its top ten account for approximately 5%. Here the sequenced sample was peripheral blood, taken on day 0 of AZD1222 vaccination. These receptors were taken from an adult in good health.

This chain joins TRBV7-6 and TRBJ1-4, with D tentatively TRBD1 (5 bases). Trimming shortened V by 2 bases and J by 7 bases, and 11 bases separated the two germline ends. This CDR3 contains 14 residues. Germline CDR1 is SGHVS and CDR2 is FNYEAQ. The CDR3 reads CASSLWGAGEKLFF. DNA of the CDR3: TGTGCCAGCAGCTTATGGGGCGCGGGTGAAAAACTGTTTTTT.

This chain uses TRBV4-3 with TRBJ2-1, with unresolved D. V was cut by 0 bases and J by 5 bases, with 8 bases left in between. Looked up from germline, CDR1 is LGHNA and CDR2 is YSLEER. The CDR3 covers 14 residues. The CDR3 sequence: CASSQDLVNNEQFF. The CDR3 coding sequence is TGCGCCAGCAGCCAAGATCTTGTAAACAATGAGCAGTTCTTC.

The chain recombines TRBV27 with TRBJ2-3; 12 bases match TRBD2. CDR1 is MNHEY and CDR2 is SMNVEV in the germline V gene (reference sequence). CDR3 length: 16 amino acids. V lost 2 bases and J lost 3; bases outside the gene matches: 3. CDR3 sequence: CASSLTLAGGTDTQYF. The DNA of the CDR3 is TGTGCCAGCAGTTTAACCCTAGCGGGAGGGACAGATACGCAGTATTTT.

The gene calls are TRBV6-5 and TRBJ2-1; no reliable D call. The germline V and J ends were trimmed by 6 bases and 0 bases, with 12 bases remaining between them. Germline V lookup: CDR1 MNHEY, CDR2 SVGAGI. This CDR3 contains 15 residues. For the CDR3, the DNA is TGTGCCAGCAGCCCCCCAGGAAGCTCCTACAATGAGCAGTTCTTC. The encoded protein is CASSPPGSSYNEQFF.

The CDR3 DNA reads TGCGCCAGCAGCTTGATAGGGTTGGGGGCCTACGAGCAGTACTTC. Its protein product is CASSLIGLGAYEQYF. V and J are TRBV5-1 and TRBJ2-7; D tentatively reads TRBD1 or TRBD2 (5 bases each). Germline-derived CDR1 and CDR2 are SGHRS and YFSETQ. Trimming pared 1 base from V and 2 bases from J, leaving 13 bases between. The CDR3 extends over 15 amino acids.

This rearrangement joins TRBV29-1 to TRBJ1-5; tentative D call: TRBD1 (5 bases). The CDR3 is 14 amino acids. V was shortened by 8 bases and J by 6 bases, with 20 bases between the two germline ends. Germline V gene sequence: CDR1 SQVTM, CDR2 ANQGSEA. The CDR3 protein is CSPPTGDLSQPQHF. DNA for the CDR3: TGCAGCCCTCCAACGGGGGATTTATCTCAGCCCCAGCATTTT.

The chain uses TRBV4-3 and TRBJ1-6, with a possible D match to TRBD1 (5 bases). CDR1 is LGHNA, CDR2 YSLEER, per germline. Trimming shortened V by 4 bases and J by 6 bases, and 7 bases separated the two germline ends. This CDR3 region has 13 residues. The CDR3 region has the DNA TGCGCCAGCAGCCCCCAGGGTAATTCACCCCTCCACTTT. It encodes CASSPQGNSPLHF.

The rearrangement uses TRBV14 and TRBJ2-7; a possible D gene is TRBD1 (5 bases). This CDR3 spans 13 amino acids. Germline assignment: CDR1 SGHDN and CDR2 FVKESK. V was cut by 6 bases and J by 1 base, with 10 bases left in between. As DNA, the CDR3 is TGTGCCAGCAGACCTAAGGGGTCCTACGAGCAGTACTTC. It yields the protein CASRPKGSYEQYF.

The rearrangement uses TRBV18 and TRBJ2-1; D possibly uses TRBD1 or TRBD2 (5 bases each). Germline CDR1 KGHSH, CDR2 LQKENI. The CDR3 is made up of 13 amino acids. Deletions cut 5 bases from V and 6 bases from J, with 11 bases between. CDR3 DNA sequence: TGTGCCAGCTCAAGGACTGGGGCCAATGAGCAGTTCTTC. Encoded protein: CASSRTGANEQFF.

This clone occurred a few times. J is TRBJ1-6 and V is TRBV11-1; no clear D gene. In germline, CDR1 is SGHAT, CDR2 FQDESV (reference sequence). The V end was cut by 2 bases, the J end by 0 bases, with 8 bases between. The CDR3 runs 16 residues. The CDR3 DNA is TGTGCCAGCAGCTTATTGGGGAGCTCCTATAATTCACCCCTCCACTTT. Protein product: CASSLLGSSYNSPLHF.

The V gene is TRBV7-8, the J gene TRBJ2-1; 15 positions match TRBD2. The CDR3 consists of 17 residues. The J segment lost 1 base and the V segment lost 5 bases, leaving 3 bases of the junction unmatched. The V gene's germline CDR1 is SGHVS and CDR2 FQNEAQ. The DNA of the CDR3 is TGTGCCAGCAGCCACGGGACTAGCGGGGGGTCCTACAATGAGCAGTTCTTC. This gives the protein CASSHGTSGGSYNEQFF.

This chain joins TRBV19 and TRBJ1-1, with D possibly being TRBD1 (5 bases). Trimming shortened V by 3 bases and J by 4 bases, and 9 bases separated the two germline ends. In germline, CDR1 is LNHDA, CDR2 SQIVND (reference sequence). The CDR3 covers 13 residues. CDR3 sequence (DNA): TGTGCCAGTAGTATCAGGGATCCCACTGAAGCTTTCTTT. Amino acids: CASSIRDPTEAFF.

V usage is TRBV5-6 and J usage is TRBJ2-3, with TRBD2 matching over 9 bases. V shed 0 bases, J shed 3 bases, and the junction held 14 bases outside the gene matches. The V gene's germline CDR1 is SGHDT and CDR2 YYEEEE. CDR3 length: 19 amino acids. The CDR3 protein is CASSLGWDRAGGSTDTQYF. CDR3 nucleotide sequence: TGTGCCAGCAGCTTGGGATGGGACCGAGCGGGGGGATCGACAGATACGCAGTATTTT.

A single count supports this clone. The CDR3: CASSPGQERPGELFF. CDR3 nucleotides: TGTGCCAGCTCACCCGGACAGGAACGCCCCGGGGAGCTGTTTTTT. The chain carries TRBV18 and TRBJ2-2; 7 bases are shared with TRBD1. This CDR3 is built from 15 residues. Per the germline V gene, CDR1 is KGHSH and CDR2 is LQKENI. J was trimmed by 6 bases and V by 3 bases; bases with no gene match: 7.

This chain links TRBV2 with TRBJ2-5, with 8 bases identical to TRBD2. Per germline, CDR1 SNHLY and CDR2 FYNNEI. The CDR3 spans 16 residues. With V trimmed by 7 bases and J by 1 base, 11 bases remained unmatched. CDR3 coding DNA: TGTGCCAGCACCCATGGGGGTAGCGGGGCCCAAGAGACCCAGTACTTC. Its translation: CASTHGGSGAQETQYF.

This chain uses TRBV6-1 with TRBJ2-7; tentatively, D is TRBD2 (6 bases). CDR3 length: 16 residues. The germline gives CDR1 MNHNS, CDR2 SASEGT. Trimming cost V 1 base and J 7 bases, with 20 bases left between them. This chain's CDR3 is CASSEVSGTALGEQYF. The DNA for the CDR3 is TGTGCCAGCAGTGAAGTTTCGGGGACTGCCCTAGGGGAGCAGTACTTC.

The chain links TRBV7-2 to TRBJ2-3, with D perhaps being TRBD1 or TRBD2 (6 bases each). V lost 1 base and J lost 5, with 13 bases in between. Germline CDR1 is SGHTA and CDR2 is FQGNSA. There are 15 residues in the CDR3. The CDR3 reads CASSLGPGGGDTQYF. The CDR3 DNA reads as TGTGCCAGCAGCTTAGGGCCCGGGGGCGGAGATACGCAGTATTTT.